The sequence of this TCR beta chain was determined in a study of cytomegalovirus exposure and HLA in healthy donors. Comments on this clone: Its antigen remains unknown.

The PCR ran on 60 Vbeta and 13 Jbeta primers. Libraries were prepared by immunoSEQ multiplex PCR; TCRdb keeps only in-frame clonotypes and omits some of them. The table lists more than 140,000 clones, over 75% of them singletons. Overall study findings and caveats: Per a later analysis, HLA-associated TCR beta chains showed more clonal expansion than other, equally common TCR beta chains. According to the study, 150 to 200 TCR beta chains were cytomegalovirus-associated. In a later analysis, at a false discovery rate of 0.05, 15,000 to 20,000 TCR beta sequences were associated with HLA alleles.

V was cut by 7 bases and J by 3 bases, with 22 bases left in between. This CDR3 spans 17 amino acids. Germline CDR1 MDHEN, CDR2 SYDVKM. This clonotype was sampled from a man aged 25-45 years in good health and CMV-seropositive. V usage is TRBV28 and J usage is TRBJ2-1, with TRBD1 as a possible D gene (5 bases). Sequencing was done on a sample of PBMCs. The CDR3 loop reads CASTHRILKKLYNEQFF. CDR3 nucleotides: TGTGCCAGCACCCACAGGATCCTAAAAAAACTCTACAATGAGCAGTTCTTC.